The clone carrying this T cell receptor beta chain was counted a single time. Its antigen is not identified. Profiling relied on immunoSEQ multiplex PCR, and the TCRdb table lists in-frame clones only, not all of them. The sample lists 950,000 to 1,300,000 clones, about three quarters occurring once. Nashville, Tennessee was home to all donors, who were Caucasian adults. The V end lost 0 bases, the J end lost 2 bases, and 15 bases lay between the germline ends. This CDR3 is built from 18 residues. Germline values: CDR1 SGHRS, CDR2 YFSETQ. This entry is derived from a study of shared clonotypes between healthy human individuals. Broader study findings: All-four-donor shared clonotypes had higher generation probabilities than non-shared clonotypes did. Researchers found naive subsets generally carried larger estimated richness than memory subsets. Sharing across a few donors was seen in 4% to 6.5% of naive CD4 clonotypes.

Sequenced: memory CD4+ T cells sorted from blood. Noted subset: CD45RA-negative fraction. The chain joins TRBV5-1 to TRBJ2-6; maybe TRBD2 (6 bases). The sequence derives from a man between 18 and 29 years old in good health. This CDR3 is CASSLEGLGLPGANVLTF. CDR3 nucleotide sequence: TGCGCCAGCAGCTTGGAGGGACTCGGCCTCCCTGGGGCCAACGTCCTGACTTTC.